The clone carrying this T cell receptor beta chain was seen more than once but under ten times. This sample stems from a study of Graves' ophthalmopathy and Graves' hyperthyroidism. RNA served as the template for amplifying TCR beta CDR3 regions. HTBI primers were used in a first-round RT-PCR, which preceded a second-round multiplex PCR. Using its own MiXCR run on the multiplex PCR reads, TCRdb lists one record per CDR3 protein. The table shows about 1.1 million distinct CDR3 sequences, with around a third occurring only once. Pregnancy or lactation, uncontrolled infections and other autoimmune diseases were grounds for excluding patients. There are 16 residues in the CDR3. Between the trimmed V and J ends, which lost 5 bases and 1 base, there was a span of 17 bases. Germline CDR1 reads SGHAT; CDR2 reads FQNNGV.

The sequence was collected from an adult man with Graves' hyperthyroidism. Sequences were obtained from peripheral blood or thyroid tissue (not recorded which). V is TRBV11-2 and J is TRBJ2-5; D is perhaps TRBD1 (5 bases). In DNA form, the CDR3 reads TGTGCCAGCAGCCAATGGGCCTTAGGGGCCCAAGAGACCCAGTACTTC. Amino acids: CASSQWALGAQETQYF.